The 22 T cell receptor beta chains below all came from one sample that was sequenced in a study of blood T cell repertoires in COVID-19. Assay: immunoSEQ multiplex PCR; the TCRdb copy retains only in-frame clones and omits some. Counted here are 90,000 to 110,000 clones, 70% to 85% occurring once; the ten biggest clones make up 6.5% to 10%. The material sequenced was peripheral blood. The receptors here all came from an elderly woman with active or convalescent COVID-19.

Of note for this clone: The junction shows a germline mismatch at one end, possibly a read error. The gene calls are TRBV7-7 and TRBJ1-4; D is possibly TRBD1 (5 bases). The CDR3 consists of 15 residues. Germline loops: CDR1 SSHAT, CDR2 FNYEAQ (reference sequence). The CDR3 reads CASSLGASTNEKLFF. The DNA of the CDR3 is TGTGCTAGCAGCTTAGGGGCCTCAACTAATGAAAAACTGTTTTTT.

The chain uses TRBV9 and TRBJ2-2; TRBD2 might be the D (5 bases). The CDR3 is 13 amino acids. The germline V gene has CDR1 SGDLS and CDR2 YYNGEE. The V and J ends lost 5 bases and 2 bases respectively, with 7 bases between them. The CDR3 DNA sequence: TGTGCCAGCAGAGGACTTAACACCGGGGAGCTGTTTTTT. It yields the protein CASRGLNTGELFF.

The chain joins TRBV9 to TRBJ2-7, with 10 bases that match TRBD1. Germline loops: CDR1 SGDLS, CDR2 YYNGEE. The length of the CDR3 is 16 residues. With V trimmed by 3 bases and J by 1 base, 7 bases remained unmatched. This CDR3 reads CASSEGTGDRSYEQYF. The CDR3 coding sequence is TGTGCCAGCAGCGAGGGGACAGGGGACCGGTCCTACGAGCAGTACTTC.

The chain employs TRBV5-6 and TRBJ1-4, with 9 bases identical to TRBD1. From germline, CDR1 is SGHDT and CDR2 YYEEEE. CDR3 length: 14 amino acids. Trimming cost V 3 bases and J 13 bases; bases outside gene matches: 10. The CDR3 sequence: CASSYRTGEGRLFF. The CDR3 DNA reads TGTGCCAGCAGCTATCGGACAGGGGAGGGGAGACTGTTTTTT.

The V gene is TRBV19, the J gene TRBJ1-5, with D perhaps TRBD1 (5 bases). The V end lost 1 base, the J end lost 6 bases, and 16 bases lay between the germline ends. CDR3 length equals 16 residues. In germline, CDR1 is LNHDA, CDR2 SQIVND (reference sequence). The CDR3 DNA is TGTGCCAGTAGTATAGGCGGAGGGGTGCGAAGTCAGCCCCAGCATTTT. Translation: CASSIGGGVRSQPQHF.

This clone was detected only once. This chain links TRBV7-9 with TRBJ2-3, with a weak D call TRBD1 (6 bases). Trimming took 1 base from V and 2 from J, leaving 13 bases between them. In germline, CDR1 is SEHNR, CDR2 FQNEAQ (reference sequence). The CDR3 consists of 16 residues. CDR3 sequence (DNA): TGTGCCAGCAGCTTAGGACAGGCGAATCCCACAGATACGCAGTATTTT. Translation gives CASSLGQANPTDTQYF.

Turning to this clone: Other DNA sequences within the sample encode an identical CDR3. The chain is built from TRBV20-1 and TRBJ2-7; D gene unclear. The CDR3 extends over 11 amino acids. The germline V gene encodes CDR1 DFQATT and CDR2 SNEGSKA (reference sequence). The V end lost 3 bases, the J end lost 5 bases, and 8 bases lay between the germline ends. The CDR3 nucleotides are TGCAGTGCTAGTTCGGGTCACGAGCAGTACTTC. This sequence encodes CSASSGHEQYF.

The genes are TRBV18 and TRBJ1-2, with TRBD1 matching 7 bases. Germline CDR1 reads KGHSH; CDR2 reads LQKENI. The CDR3 loop spans 14 amino acids. V was pared by 4 bases and J by 3 bases, with 5 bases of the junction left unmatched. CDR3 bases: TGTGCCAGCTCACAGAACAGGGGATACTATGGCTACACCTTC. It encodes CASSQNRGYYGYTF.

V usage is TRBV28 and J usage is TRBJ1-5; no clear D. The length of the CDR3 is 13 residues. The germline V gene encodes CDR1 MDHEN and CDR2 SYDVKM. Trimming stripped 7 bases from V and 5 bases from J, with 12 bases between. CDR3 nucleotide sequence: TGTGCCAGCAACCGGGTGAGCGATCAGCCCCAGCATTTT. Protein product: CASNRVSDQPQHF.

The chain uses TRBV12-3 or TRBV12-4 and TRBJ2-1; TRBD1 might be the D (6 bases). The V gene lost 5 bases and the J gene lost 12 bases, with 11 bases spanning the gap. The CDR3 loop spans 11 amino acids. The CDR3 reads CASSPHRVQFF. CDR3 coding DNA: TGTGCCAGCAGTCCTCACAGGGTGCAGTTCTTC.

CDR3 sequence: CASSPTGVQPQHF. CDR3 nucleotides: TGTGCCAGCAGTCCTACAGGGGTTCAGCCCCAGCATTTT. This chain connects TRBV2 to TRBJ1-5; TRBD1 agrees at 7 bases. The CDR3 consists of 13 residues. Germline-derived CDR1 and CDR2 are SNHLY and FYNNEI. The V and J ends lost 5 bases and 6 bases, in that order; junction bases with no gene match: 4.

This rearrangement joins TRBV2 to TRBJ1-6; 7 bases are a match to TRBD1. Germline CDR1 reads SNHLY; CDR2 reads FYNNEI. CDR3 length equals 14 residues. V trimming: 6 bases; J trimming: 7 bases; junction bases outside the gene matches: 6. CDR3 loop: CASSPDRVNSPLHF. The CDR3 bases are TGTGCCAGCAGCCCCGACAGGGTAAATTCACCCCTCCACTTT. Together with reference TRBV2 and TRBJ1-6, the CDR3 gives the full variable domain: EPEVTQTPSHQVTQMGQEVILRCVPISNHLYFYWYRQILGQKVEFLVSFYNNEISEKSEIFDDQFSVERPDGSNFTLKIRSTKLEDSAMYFCASSPDRVNSPLHFGNGTRLTVT.

The chain carries TRBV29-1 and TRBJ1-1, with no clear D. The germline V and J ends were trimmed by 6 bases and 0 bases, with 14 bases remaining between them. The CDR3 is 14 residues long. From germline, CDR1 is SQVTM and CDR2 ANQGSEA. Here the CDR3 reads CSVVSRLLNTEAFF. The CDR3 DNA follows: TGCAGCGTCGTTTCGAGACTACTGAACACTGAAGCTTTCTTT.

This clone was found a few times. The V and J genes are TRBV19 and TRBJ2-7, with TRBD1 matching over 12 bases. V lost 5 bases, J lost 5 bases, and 10 bases stayed unmatched. This CDR3 contains 16 residues. Germline CDR1 is LNHDA and CDR2 is SQIVND (reference sequence). The CDR3 protein is CASSYRDRGLYNEQYF. The CDR3 nucleotides are TGTGCCAGTAGTTACCGGGACAGGGGGCTATACAACGAGCAGTACTTC.

This clone was counted between two and nine times. The J gene is TRBJ1-6, the V gene TRBV5-1; TRBD1 agrees at 7 bases. Germline V gene sequence: CDR1 SGHRS, CDR2 YFSETQ. After removal of 4 bases from V and 5 bases from J, the junction contained 9 bases not matched to a gene. This CDR3 spans 16 amino acids. CDR3: CASSPYHRGNNSPLHF. Here the CDR3 DNA reads TGCGCCAGCAGCCCGTACCACAGGGGAAATAATTCACCCCTCCACTTT.

V usage is TRBV3-1 (or the pseudogene TRBV3-2) and J usage is TRBJ2-1; 16 bases match TRBD2. This CDR3 has 17 residues. V shed 3 bases and J 8 bases; nucleotides not matched to a gene: 7. Germline V gives CDR1 LGHDT, CDR2 YNNKEL (reference sequence). The CDR3 region has the DNA TGTGCCAGCAGCCAGGGACTAGCGGGAGGGGTCTGGGATGAGCAGTTCTTC. Translated: CASSQGLAGGVWDEQFF.

The chain couples TRBV7-9 to TRBJ2-7, with a possible D match to TRBD1 (5 bases). V was clipped by 2 bases and J by 1 base, with 9 bases between them. This CDR3 is built from 14 residues. Germline CDR1 and CDR2: SEHNR and FQNEAQ (reference sequence). The CDR3 DNA follows: TGTGCCAGCAGCTTACTAGGGGAATCCTACGAGCAGTACTTC. It translates to CASSLLGESYEQYF.

The rearrangement joins TRBV5-1 to TRBJ2-5; a weak D match, TRBD2 (6 bases). The CDR3 contains 15 residues. Germline V lookup: CDR1 SGHRS, CDR2 YFSETQ. The germline V and J ends were trimmed by 1 base and 2 bases, with 12 bases remaining between them. Written as DNA, the CDR3 is TGCGCCAGCAGCTTGACTGGGACTTTTCAAGAGACCCAGTACTTC. The encoded protein is CASSLTGTFQETQYF.

The chain joins TRBV20-1 to TRBJ2-7, with a possible D match to TRBD2 (6 bases). Trimming removed 3 bases at V and 2 bases at J, with 11 bases between. Germline V gene lookup returns CDR1 DFQATT and CDR2 SNEGSKA (reference sequence). This CDR3 has 13 amino acids. The CDR3 reads CSASLSGPYEQYF. CDR3 bases: TGCAGTGCTAGTCTCAGCGGGCCCTACGAGCAGTACTTC.

The chain carries TRBV11-2 and TRBJ1-2, with 9 bases that match TRBD1. Losses at the gene ends were 5 bases for V and 7 bases for J; bases not matched to a gene: 8. Looked up from germline, CDR1 is SGHAT and CDR2 is FQNNGV. CDR3 length equals 14 residues. DNA of the CDR3: TGTGCCAGCAGCCCAGGGGGACAGGGTTTTGGCTACACCTTC. It encodes CASSPGGQGFGYTF. Together with reference TRBV11-2 and TRBJ1-2, the CDR3 gives the full variable domain: EAGVAQSPRYKIIEKRQSVAFWCNPISGHATLYWYQQILGQGPKLLIQFQNNGVVDDSQLPKDRFSAERLKGVDSTLKIQPAKLEDSAVYLCASSPGGQGFGYTFGSGTRLTVV.

In this sample, this clone turned up once. The chain carries TRBV7-9 and TRBJ1-2; the D is unclear. Per the germline V gene, CDR1 is SEHNR and CDR2 is FQNEAQ (reference sequence). This CDR3 comprises 13 residues. Trimming removed 1 base at V and 7 bases at J, with 10 bases between. This chain's CDR3 is CASSLEERSGYTF. In nucleotides, the CDR3 is TGTGCCAGCAGCTTAGAAGAACGGTCTGGCTACACCTTC.

In its sample, this clone was seen once. The gene calls are TRBV23-1 and TRBJ2-3; D perhaps matches TRBD1 (7 bases). TRBV23-1 has ORF status, its function being uncertain. V dropped 2 bases and J dropped 0 bases, with 27 bases sitting between them. CDR3 length: 21 residues. The CDR3: CASSQGGRRDSQTGSTDTQYF. As DNA, the CDR3 is TGCGCCAGCAGTCAAGGGGGGAGGCGGGACAGCCAAACGGGTAGCACAGATACGCAGTATTTT.